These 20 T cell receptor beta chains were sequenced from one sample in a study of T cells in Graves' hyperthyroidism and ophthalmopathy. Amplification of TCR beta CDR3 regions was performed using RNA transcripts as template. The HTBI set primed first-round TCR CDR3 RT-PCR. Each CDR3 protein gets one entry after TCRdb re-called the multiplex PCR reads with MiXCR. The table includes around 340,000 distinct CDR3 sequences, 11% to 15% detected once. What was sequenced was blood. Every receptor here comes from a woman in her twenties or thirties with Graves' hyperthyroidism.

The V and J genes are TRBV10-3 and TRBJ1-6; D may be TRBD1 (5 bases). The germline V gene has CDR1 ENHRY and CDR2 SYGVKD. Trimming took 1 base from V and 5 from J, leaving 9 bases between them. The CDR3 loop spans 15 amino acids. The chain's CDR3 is CAISELGQHNSPLHF. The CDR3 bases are TGTGCCATCAGTGAGTTGGGGCAGCATAATTCACCCCTCCACTTT.

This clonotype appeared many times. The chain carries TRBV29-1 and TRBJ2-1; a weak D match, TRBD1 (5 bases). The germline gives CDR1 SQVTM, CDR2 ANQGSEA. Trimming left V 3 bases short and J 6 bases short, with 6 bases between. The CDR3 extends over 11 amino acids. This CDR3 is CSVDDSNEQFF. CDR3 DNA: TGCAGCGTTGACGACAGCAATGAGCAGTTCTTC.

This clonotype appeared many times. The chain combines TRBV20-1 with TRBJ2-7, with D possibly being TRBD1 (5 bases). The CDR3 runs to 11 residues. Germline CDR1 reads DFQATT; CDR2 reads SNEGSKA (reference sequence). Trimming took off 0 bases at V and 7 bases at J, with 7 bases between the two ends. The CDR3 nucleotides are TGCAGTGCTAGAGATAGGGGAGAGCAGTACTTC. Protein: CSARDRGEQYF.

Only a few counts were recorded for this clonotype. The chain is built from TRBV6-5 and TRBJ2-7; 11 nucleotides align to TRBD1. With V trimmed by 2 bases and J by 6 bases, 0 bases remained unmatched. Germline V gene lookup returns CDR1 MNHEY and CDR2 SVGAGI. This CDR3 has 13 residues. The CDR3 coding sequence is TGTGCCAGCAGTTACGGGACAGGGGGCGAGCAGTACTTC. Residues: CASSYGTGGEQYF.

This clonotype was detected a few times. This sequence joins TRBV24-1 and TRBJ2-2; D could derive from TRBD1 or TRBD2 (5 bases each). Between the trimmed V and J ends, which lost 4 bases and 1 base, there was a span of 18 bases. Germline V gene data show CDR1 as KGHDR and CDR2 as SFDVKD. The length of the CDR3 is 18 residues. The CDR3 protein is CATSDPSPGTVNTGELFF. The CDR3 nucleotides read TGTGCCACCAGTGACCCTAGTCCCGGGACGGTGAACACCGGGGAGCTGTTTTTT.

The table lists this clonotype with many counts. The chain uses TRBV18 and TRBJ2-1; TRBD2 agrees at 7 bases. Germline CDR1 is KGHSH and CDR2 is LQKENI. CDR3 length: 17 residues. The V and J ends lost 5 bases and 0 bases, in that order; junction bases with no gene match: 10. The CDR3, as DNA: TGTGCCAGCTCATCAAGACTAGCCGTCGACTCCTACAATGAGCAGTTCTTC. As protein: CASSSRLAVDSYNEQFF.

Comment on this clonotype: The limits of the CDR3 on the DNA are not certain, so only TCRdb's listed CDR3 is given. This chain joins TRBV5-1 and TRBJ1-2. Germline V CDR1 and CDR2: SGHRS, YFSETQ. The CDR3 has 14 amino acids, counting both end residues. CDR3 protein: CASRPAGANYGCTF.

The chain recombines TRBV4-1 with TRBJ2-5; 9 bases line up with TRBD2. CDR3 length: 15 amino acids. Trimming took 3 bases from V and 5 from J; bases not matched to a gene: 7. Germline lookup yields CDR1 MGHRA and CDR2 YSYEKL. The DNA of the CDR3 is TGCGCCAGCAGCCAGGGACTAGCCCAGTCGGAGACCCAGTACTTC. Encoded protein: CASSQGLAQSETQYF.

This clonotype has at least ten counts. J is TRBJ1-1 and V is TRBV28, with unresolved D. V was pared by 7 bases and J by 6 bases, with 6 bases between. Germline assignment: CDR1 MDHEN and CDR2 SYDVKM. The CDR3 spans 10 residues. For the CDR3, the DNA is TGTGCCAGCATAGGCGCTGAAGCTTTCTTT. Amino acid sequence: CASIGAEAFF.

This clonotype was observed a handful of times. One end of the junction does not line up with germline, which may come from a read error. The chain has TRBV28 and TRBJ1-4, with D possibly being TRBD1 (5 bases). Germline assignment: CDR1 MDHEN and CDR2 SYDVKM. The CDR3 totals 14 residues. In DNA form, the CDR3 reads TGTGCCAGCAGACCAGCGGGGCCTAATAAAAAACTGTTTTTT. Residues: CASRPAGPNKKLFF.

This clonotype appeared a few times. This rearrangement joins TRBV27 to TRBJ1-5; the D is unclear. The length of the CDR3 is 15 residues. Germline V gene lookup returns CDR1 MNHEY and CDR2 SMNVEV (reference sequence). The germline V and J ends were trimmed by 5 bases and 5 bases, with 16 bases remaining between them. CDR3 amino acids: CASSHADGEHQPQHF. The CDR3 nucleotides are TGTGCCAGCAGTCACGCTGACGGGGAGCATCAGCCCCAGCATTTT.

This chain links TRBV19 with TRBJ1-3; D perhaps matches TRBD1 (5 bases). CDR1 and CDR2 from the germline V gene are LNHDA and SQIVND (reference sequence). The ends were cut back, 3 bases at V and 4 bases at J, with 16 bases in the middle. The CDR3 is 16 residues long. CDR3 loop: CASSMARDSAGNTIYF. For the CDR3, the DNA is TGTGCCAGTAGTATGGCTCGGGACTCCGCCGGAAACACCATATATTTT.

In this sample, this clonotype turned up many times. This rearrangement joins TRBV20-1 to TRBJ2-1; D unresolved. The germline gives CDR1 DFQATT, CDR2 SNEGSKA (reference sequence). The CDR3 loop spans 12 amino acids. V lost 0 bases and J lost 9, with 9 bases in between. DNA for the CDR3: TGCAGTGCTAGAGATCCCGTGGCTGAGCAGTTCTTC. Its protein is CSARDPVAEQFF.

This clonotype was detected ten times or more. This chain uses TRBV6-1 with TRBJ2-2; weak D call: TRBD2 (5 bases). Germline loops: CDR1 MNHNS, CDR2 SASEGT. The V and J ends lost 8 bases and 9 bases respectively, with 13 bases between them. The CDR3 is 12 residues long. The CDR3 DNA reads TGTGCCAGCTGCCCTAGCTCTCGGGAGCTGTTTTTT. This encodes CASCPSSRELFF.

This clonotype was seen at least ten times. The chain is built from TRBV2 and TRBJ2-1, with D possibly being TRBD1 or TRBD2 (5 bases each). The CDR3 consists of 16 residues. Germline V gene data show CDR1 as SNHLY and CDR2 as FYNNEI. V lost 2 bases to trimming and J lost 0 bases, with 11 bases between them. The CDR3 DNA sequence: TGTGCCAGCAGTGAACCATGGGACGGCTCCTACAATGAGCAGTTCTTC. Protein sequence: CASSEPWDGSYNEQFF.

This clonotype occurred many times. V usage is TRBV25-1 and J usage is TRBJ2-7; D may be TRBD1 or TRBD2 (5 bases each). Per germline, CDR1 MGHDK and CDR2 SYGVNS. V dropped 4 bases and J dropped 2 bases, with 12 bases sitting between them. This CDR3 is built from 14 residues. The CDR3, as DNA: TGTGCCAGCAGTGCAAGGGACGGAGCCTACGAGCAGTACTTC. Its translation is CASSARDGAYEQYF.

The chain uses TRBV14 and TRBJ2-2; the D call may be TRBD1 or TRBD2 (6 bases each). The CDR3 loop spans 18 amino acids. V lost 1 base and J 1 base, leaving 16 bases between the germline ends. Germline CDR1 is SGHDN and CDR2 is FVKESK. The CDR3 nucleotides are TGTGCCAGCAGCCAAGTGACCTTTGGGGGGCGGAACACCGGGGAGCTGTTTTTT. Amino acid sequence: CASSQVTFGGRNTGELFF.

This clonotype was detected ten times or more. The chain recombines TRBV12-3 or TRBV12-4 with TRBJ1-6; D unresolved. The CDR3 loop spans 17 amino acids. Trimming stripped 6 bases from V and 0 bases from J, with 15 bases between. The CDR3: CASSPIYGSSYNSPLHF. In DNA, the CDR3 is TGTGCCAGCAGCCCTATCTACGGGAGCTCCTATAATTCACCCCTCCACTTT.

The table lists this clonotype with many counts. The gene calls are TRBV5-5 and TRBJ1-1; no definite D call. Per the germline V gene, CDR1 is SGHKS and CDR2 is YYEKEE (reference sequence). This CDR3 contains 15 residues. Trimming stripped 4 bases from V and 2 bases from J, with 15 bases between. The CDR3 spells CASSGIDGENTEAFF. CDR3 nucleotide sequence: TGTGCCAGCAGCGGAATAGACGGAGAAAACACTGAAGCTTTCTTT.

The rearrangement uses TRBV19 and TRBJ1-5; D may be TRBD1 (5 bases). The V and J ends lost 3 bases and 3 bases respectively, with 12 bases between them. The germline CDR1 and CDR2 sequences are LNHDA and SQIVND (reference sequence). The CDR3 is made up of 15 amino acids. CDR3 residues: CASSMGQSPNQPQHF. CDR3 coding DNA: TGTGCCAGTAGTATGGGGCAGTCCCCCAATCAGCCCCAGCATTTT.